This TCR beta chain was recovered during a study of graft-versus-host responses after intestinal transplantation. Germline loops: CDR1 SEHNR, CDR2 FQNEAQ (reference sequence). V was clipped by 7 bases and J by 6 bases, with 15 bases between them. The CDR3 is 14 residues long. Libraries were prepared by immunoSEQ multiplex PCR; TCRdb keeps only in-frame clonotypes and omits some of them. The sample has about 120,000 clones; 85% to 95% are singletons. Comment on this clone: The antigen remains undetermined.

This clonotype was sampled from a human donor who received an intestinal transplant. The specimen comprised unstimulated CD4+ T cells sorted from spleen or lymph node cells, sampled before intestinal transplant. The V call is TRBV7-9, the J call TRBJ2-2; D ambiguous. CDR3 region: CASTRPASSGELFF. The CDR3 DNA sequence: TGTGCCAGCACCCGCCCAGCTAGTTCCGGGGAGCTGTTTTTT. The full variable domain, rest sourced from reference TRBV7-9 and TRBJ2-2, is DTGVSQNPRHKITKRGQNVTFRCDPISEHNRLYWYRQTLGQGPEFLTYFQNEAQLEKSRLLSDRFSAERPKGSFSTLEIQRTEQGDSAMYLCASTRPASSGELFFGEGSRLTVL.